A selection of T cell receptor beta chains follows, all from one sample in a study of T cell responses to AZD1222 COVID-19 vaccine. Assay: immunoSEQ multiplex PCR; the TCRdb copy retains only in-frame clones and omits some. The sample lists more than 120,000 clones; roughly nine tenths were seen once. The sample here was peripheral blood, taken 28 days after the second AZD1222 dose. The source of these receptors is an adult who received the AZD1222 COVID-19 vaccine. Each CDR3 is given with its conserved first and last residue. Expanded clones are given a class, and other clones once, few, many or no size at all.

V gene | clone size | CDR3 protein
TRBV7-2 | once | CASSPYGGAKDYGYTF
TRBV7-9 | . | CASSLGLHWENIQYF
TRBV30 | . | CAWSVQGNQPQHF
TRBV6-5 | . | CASRPDRLGQPQHF
TRBV11-2 | once | CASSLDLSGSPSF
TRBV18 | . | CASSPPGSGGNYGYTF
TRBV4-1 | once | CASSQDGGPYQPQHF
TRBV7-8 | . | CASSSRVAGTGNEQFF
TRBV5-1 | few | CASSFGTGVNEKLFF
TRBV5-6 | . | CASSFSRLAGVSETQYF
TRBV5-6 | once | CASSFSLGGRASQETQYF
TRBV5-4 | . | CASSNIDSGEQYF
TRBV2 | many | CASSEPQGTYGANVLTF
TRBV3-1/TRBV3-2 | . | CASSQGQNSPLHF
TRBV7-8 | . | CASSLAREGEQYF
TRBV5-4 | . | CASSLEAGTYEQYF
TRBV7-2 | . | CASSPYGGSSYNSPLHF
TRBV6-5 | . | CASSYYSGSDTGELFF
TRBV6-4 | large | CASSASGIHNEQFF
TRBV28 | once | CASNTDSRSGNTIYF
TRBV5-1 | . | CASSLTDYNSPLHF
TRBV19 | . | CASSILAGGHYEQYF
TRBV4-2 | . | CASSQEARGREIGKLFF
TRBV6-5 | . | CASILDWSSGNTIYF
TRBV9 | . | CASSVAGRTMNTEAFF
TRBV19 | few | CASSFGTGGFQPQHF
TRBV5-6 | . | CASSFRASSGNTIYF
TRBV5-1 | . | CASSLANALEQFF
TRBV4-3 | . | CASSQAGANLNEQFF
TRBV6-2/TRBV6-3 | once | CASSYAGVGNEQFF
TRBV7-9 | . | CASSVFSNYGYTF
TRBV24-1 | . | CATSDSTGGSRNQPQHF
TRBV7-9 | . | CASSLHPGGTSGSILQFF
TRBV2 | . | CASSEGQLQETQYF
TRBV28 | . | CASQTGYGYTF
TRBV9 | few | CASSVRSSDNEQFF
TRBV27 | once | CASGPPGYGYTF
TRBV7-2 | . | CASSLLAGAPYNEQFF
TRBV12-5 | once | CASGLTRSDTEAFF
TRBV7-6 | . | CASSLAPRGQGNYGYTF
TRBV13 | . | CASSPNSLVNYGYTF
TRBV6-5 | . | CASSYSSSPSTDTQYF
TRBV5-1 | . | CASSAGDSGNTIYF
TRBV4-1 | . | CASSQVSGRVFYTDTQYF
TRBV3-1/TRBV3-2 | . | CASSHWEAGELFF
TRBV29-1 | . | CSVADRDGGAQHF
TRBV9 | . | CASSVAAGANYGYTF
TRBV7-2 | few | CASTPGASYSPLHF
TRBV29-1 | . | CSVGWSEMNTEAFF
TRBV7-7 | . | CASSRTSASTDTQYF
TRBV28 | . | CASSLPRTGWAEAFF
TRBV4-1 | . | CASSQDATGTQYF
TRBV6-5 | . | CASLQGYEQYF